A selection of T cell receptor beta chains follows, all from one sample in a study of cytomegalovirus exposure and HLA in healthy donors. The data were produced by immunoSEQ multiplex PCR, yet TCRdb's version contains in-frame clones alone and is incomplete. Of about 180,000 clones in the sample, roughly 82% were seen once. Sequenced: PBMCs. All receptors come from a girl aged 2-10 years in good health and CMV-seropositive. The CDR3 runs from the conserved cysteine through the conserved F or W. The D gene is left open where the match is weak. Size is stated for part of the rows, as once, few or many counts, or as a class when the clone is expanded.

V gene	D gene	J gene	clone size	CDR3 DNA	CDR3 protein
TRBV5-5	TRBD1	TRBJ1-4	.	TGTGCCAGCAGCTCCGTCAGGGGGGATAAGGGGATTTTT	CASSSVRGDKGIF
TRBV18	.	TRBJ2-1	.	TGTGCCAGCTCCCCTGCCAGGGGGGTGAGCAATGAGCAGTTCTTC	CASSPARGVSNEQFF
TRBV15	.	TRBJ2-3	.	TGTGCCACCAGCAGAGATCATTTCGATACGCAGTATTTT	CATSRDHFDTQYF
TRBV10-3	TRBD1	TRBJ2-7	.	TGTGCCATCAGGAACTGGGACAGCTCCTACGAGCAGTACTTC	CAIRNWDSSYEQYF
TRBV19	.	TRBJ1-3	.	TGTGCCAGTAGAAAGGGGTACAGAAACTCTGGAAACACCATATATTTT	CASRKGYRNSGNTIYF
TRBV4-1	.	TRBJ1-1	.	TGCGCCAGCAGCCAAGCGGTACACGACAGATACACTGAAGCTTTCTTT	CASSQAVHDRYTEAFF
TRBV10-3	TRBD2	TRBJ2-5	once	TGTGCCATCAGGGAGCGGGAGGGACAGGAGACCCAGTACTTC	CAIREREGQETQYF
TRBV9	.	TRBJ1-2	.	TGTGCCAGCAGCGTAGCTACAAGAGGGTTATTGGACTATGGCTACACCTTC	CASSVATRGLLDYGYTF
TRBV6-1	.	TRBJ2-3	.	TGTGCCAGCAGTGGGCGGACAGCTAGCACAGATACGCAGTATTTT	CASSGRTASTDTQYF
TRBV9	TRBD1	TRBJ2-1	.	TGTGCCAGCAGCGGGACAGGTACGGTCAATGAGCAGTTCTTC	CASSGTGTVNEQFF
TRBV2	.	TRBJ1-5	.	TGTGCCAGCAGCCACAAACAGGTTGGGAGCAATCAGCCCCAGCATTTT	CASSHKQVGSNQPQHF
TRBV30	.	TRBJ1-2	.	TGTGCCTGGAGTTCCTCAGCGGGGTATTCTCTAGGCAACTATGGCTACACCTTC	CAWSSSAGYSLGNYGYTF
TRBV14	.	TRBJ1-1	.	TGTGCCAGCACCCGAGTAGGGGATACTGAAGCTTTCTTT	CASTRVGDTEAFF
TRBV29-1	.	TRBJ2-1	.	TGCAGCGTAGGACTGCTACTGGGCGGCTACAATGAGCAGTTCTTC	CSVGLLLGGYNEQFF
TRBV9	TRBD1	TRBJ2-2	.	TGTGCCAGCAGCGTAGACCCCGGGACAGCCACCGGGGAGCTGTTTTTT	CASSVDPGTATGELFF
TRBV5-1	.	TRBJ2-7	.	TGCGCCAGCAGCTTGACTTCTGGCCGGGACACCTACGAGCAGTACTTC	CASSLTSGRDTYEQYF
TRBV7-8	TRBD1	TRBJ1-2	.	TGTGCCAGCAGTCAGGACAGGTACAGTCCTAACTATGGCTACACCTTC	CASSQDRYSPNYGYTF
TRBV29-1	.	TRBJ1-5	.	TGCAGCGTAGGGGACAAAAATCAGCCCCAGCATTTT	CSVGDKNQPQHF
TRBV11-2	.	TRBJ1-2	.	TGTGCCAGCAGCGGAAGAGGGTTTTCATATGGCTACACCTTC	CASSGRGFSYGYTF
TRBV23-1	.	TRBJ1-2	.	TGCGCCAGCAGTCAATCGGTAAGCGAGCGAAGCTACACCTTC	CASSQSVSERSYTF
TRBV27	.	TRBJ2-7	.	TGTGCCAGCAGTCCCGATACAGGGAAACTAGGTTACGAGCAGTACTTC	CASSPDTGKLGYEQYF
TRBV5-6	.	TRBJ2-2	once	TGTGCCAGCAGCTTGCCAGGGGAAGGAACCGGGGAGCTGTTTTTT	CASSLPGEGTGELFF
TRBV6-6	TRBD1	TRBJ2-3	once	TGTGCCAGCAGTCCACAGGGGCAAACGCAGTATTTT	CASSPQGQTQYF
TRBV19	.	TRBJ1-5	.	TGTGCCAGTAGTGCCGGAGACAGTCAGCCCCAGCATTTT	CASSAGDSQPQHF
TRBV19	.	TRBJ2-7	.	TGTGCCAGTAGTAATCCGGACAGCTGGGAGCAGTACTTC	CASSNPDSWEQYF
TRBV6-1	TRBD1	TRBJ1-2	.	TGTGCCAGCAGTTCGTTCGACAGGGCGAGTGGCTACACCTTC	CASSSFDRASGYTF
TRBV16	TRBD1	TRBJ1-1	.	TGTGCCAGCAGCCCCACGGCGAGGACAGGGATCACTGAAGCTTTCTTT	CASSPTARTGITEAFF
TRBV30	TRBD2	TRBJ2-2	.	TGTGCCTGGTTACTAGCGGGAGTCCACACCGGGGAGCTGTTTTTT	CAWLLAGVHTGELFF
TRBV6-5	.	TRBJ1-1	.	TGTGCCAGCAGTTGGGCGACGAACACTGAAGCTTTCTTT	CASSWATNTEAFF
TRBV5-5	TRBD2	TRBJ2-3	.	TGTGCCAGCAGCCCGACTAGCGGGAGGAATACGCAGTATTTT	CASSPTSGRNTQYF
TRBV9	.	TRBJ1-2	.	TGTGCCAGCAGCGTAGCTTCGACAGGTTATGGCTACACCTTC	CASSVASTGYGYTF
TRBV6-5	.	TRBJ2-7	few	TGTGCCAGCAGTCAGAACCCTCAGTACTTC	CASSQNPQYF
TRBV5-1	.	TRBJ1-1	.	TGCGCCAGCAGCTTGGGGCAGGGGCGTGAAGCTTTCTTT	CASSLGQGREAFF
TRBV11-2	.	TRBJ2-1	.	TGTGCCAGCAGTCGAATGACAGCCCGCAATGAGCAGTTCTTC	CASSRMTARNEQFF
TRBV6-6	TRBD1	TRBJ2-7	.	TGTGCCAGTCTGGACAGGGACTACGAGCAGTACTTC	CASLDRDYEQYF
TRBV7-3	.	TRBJ2-7	once	TGTGCCAGCAGCTTAACAGGAGAAGGAATCGAGCAGTACTTC	CASSLTGEGIEQYF
TRBV28	TRBD1	TRBJ1-1	.	TGTGCCAGCAGTTCTTCAAGGACAGGGGGCGTGTTGGACACTGAAGCTTTCTTT	CASSSSRTGGVLDTEAFF
TRBV25-1	TRBD2	TRBJ2-7	.	TGTGCCAGCTATACCGGGACTAGCGGGTTCGGCTTCCCCCTCGAGCAGTACTTC	CASYTGTSGFGFPLEQYF
TRBV6-1	TRBD2	TRBJ2-3	.	TGTGCCAGCAGGGGACTAGCGGGGGGTGGAGATACGCAGTATTTT	CASRGLAGGGDTQYF
TRBV5-1	TRBD1	TRBJ2-7	.	TGCGCCAGCAGCAGGACAGGGGGTTCCTACGAGCAGTACTTC	CASSRTGGSYEQYF
TRBV28	.	TRBJ1-2	once	TGTGCCAGCAGTTTGTCAGGGTTTGGCTATGGCTACACCTTC	CASSLSGFGYGYTF